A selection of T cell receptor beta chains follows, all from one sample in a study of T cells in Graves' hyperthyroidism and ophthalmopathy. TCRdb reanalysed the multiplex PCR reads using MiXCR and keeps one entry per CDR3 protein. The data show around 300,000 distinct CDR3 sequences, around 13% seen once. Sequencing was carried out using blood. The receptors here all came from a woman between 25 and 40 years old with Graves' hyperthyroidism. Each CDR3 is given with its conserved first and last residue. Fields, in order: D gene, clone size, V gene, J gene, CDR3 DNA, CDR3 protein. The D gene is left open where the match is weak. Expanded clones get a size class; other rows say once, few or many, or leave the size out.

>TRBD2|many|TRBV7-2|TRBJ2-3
TGTGCCAGCAGCTCGGGACTAGCGGGAGGGCAGAACACAGATACGCAGTATTTT
CASSSGLAGGQNTDTQYF
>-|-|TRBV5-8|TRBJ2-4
TGTGCCGGAGGGTTGAACATTCAGTACTTC
CAGGLNIQYF
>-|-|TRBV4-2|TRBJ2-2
TGTGCCAGCAGCCAAGGGGTCGGGAGTGAGGGGGAGCTGTTTTTT
CASSQGVGSEGELFF
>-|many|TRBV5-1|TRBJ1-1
TGCGCCAGCCGACCTTGGCTGAACACTGAAGCTTTCTTT
CASRPWLNTEAFF
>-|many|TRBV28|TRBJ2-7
TGTGCCACCGGGGGACTCTCCTACGAGCAGTACTTC
CATGGLSYEQYF
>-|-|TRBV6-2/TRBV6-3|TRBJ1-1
TGTGCCAGCAGGCGAACCCGGCACTTGGGCACTGAAGCTTTCTTT
CASRRTRHLGTEAFF
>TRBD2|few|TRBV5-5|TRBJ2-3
TGTGCCAGCAGCCCCATCTTGGGAGGGGGCACAGATACGCAGTATTTT
CASSPILGGGTDTQYF
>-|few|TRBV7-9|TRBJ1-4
TGTGCCAGCAGCAGGGGTATTAATGAAAAACTGTTTTTT
CASSRGINEKLFF
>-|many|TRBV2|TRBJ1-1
TGTGCCAGCACCGGGCTGGAATCCACTGAAGCTTTCTTT
CASTGLESTEAFF
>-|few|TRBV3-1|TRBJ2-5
TGTGCCAGCCAGGCGGCGGTTCAAGAGACCCAGTACTTC
CASQAAVQETQYF
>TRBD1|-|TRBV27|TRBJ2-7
TGTGCCAGCAGTCTCAGCGGGGGACAGGGGACCTACGAGCAGTACTTC
CASSLSGGQGTYEQYF
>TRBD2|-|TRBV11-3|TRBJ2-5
TGTGCCAGCAGCTTAGGAAGGGCTAGCGGGAGTGAGGAGACCCAGTACTTC
CASSLGRASGSEETQYF
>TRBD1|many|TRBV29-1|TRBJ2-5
TGCAGCGTTAGGTCCGGGACAGAAGAGACCCAGTACTTC
CSVRSGTEETQYF
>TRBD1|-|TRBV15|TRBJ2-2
TGTGCCACGAGGGGGGCGGGACAGGGGAACACCGGGGAGCTGTTTTTT
CATRGAGQGNTGELFF
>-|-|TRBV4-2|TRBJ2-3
TGTGCCAGCAGCCAACGGTGGGGGGCAGGTGATACGCAGTATTTT
CASSQRWGAGDTQYF